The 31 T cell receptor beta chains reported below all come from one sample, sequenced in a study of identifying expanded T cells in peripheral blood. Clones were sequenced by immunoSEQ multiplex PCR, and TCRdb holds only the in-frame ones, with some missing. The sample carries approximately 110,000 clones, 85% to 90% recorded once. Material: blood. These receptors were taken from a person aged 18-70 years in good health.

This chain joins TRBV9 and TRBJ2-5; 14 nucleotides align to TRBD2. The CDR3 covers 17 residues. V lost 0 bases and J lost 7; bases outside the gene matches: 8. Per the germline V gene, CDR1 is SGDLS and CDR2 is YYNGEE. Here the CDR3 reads CASSVGGLAGGRATQYF. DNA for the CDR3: TGTGCCAGCAGCGTAGGAGGACTAGCGGGGGGTCGGGCGACCCAGTACTTC.

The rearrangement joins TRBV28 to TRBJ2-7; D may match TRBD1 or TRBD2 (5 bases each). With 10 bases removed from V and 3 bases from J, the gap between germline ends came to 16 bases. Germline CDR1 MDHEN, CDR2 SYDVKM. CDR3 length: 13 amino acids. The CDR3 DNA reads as TGTGCCACCTTCGGGGCAGGGTTCTACGAGCAGTACTTC. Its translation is CATFGAGFYEQYF.

The CDR3 protein is CASTPWGGPETQYF. Written as DNA, the CDR3 is TGTGCCAGCACCCCCTGGGGCGGTCCCGAGACCCAGTACTTC. This chain links TRBV7-2 with TRBJ2-5, with D possibly TRBD1 on 5 matching bases. V was cut by 7 bases and J by 5 bases, with 17 bases left in between. Looked up from germline, CDR1 is SGHTA and CDR2 is FQGNSA. The CDR3 runs to 14 residues. Together with reference TRBV7-2 and TRBJ2-5, the CDR3 gives the full variable domain: GAGVSQSPSNKVTEKGKDVELRCDPISGHTALYWYRQSLGQGLEFLIYFQGNSAPDKSGLPSDRFSAERTGGSVSTLTIQRTQQEDSAVYLCASTPWGGPETQYFGPGTRLLVL.

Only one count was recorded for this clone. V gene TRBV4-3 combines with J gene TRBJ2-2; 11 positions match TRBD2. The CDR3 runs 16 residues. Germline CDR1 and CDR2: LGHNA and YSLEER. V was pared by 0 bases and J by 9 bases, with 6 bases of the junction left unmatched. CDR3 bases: TGCGCCAGCAGCCAAGAAATAGCGGGGGGGCCCCGGGAGCTGTTTTTT. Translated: CASSQEIAGGPRELFF.

The CDR3 DNA reads as TGTGCCAGCAGCGTAGGTCCGCACAATGAGCAGTTCTTC. As protein: CASSVGPHNEQFF. This chain connects TRBV9 to TRBJ2-1; D ambiguous. This CDR3 comprises 13 residues. Germline V gene data show CDR1 as SGDLS and CDR2 as YYNGEE. Between the trimmed V and J ends, which lost 0 bases and 5 bases, there was a span of 6 bases.

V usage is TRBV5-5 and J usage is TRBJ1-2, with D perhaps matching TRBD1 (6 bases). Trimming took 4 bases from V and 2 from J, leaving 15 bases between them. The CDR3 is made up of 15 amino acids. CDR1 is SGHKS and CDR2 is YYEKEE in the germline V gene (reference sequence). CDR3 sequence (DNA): TGTGCCAGCAGCCATGGGGGCGCAGCGAACTATGGCTACACCTTC. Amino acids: CASSHGGAANYGYTF.

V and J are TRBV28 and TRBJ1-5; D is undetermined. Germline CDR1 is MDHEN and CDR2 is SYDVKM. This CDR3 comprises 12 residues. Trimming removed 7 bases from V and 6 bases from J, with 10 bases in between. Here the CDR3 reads CASTTVGQPQHF. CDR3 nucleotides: TGTGCCAGCACTACAGTGGGTCAGCCCCAGCATTTT.

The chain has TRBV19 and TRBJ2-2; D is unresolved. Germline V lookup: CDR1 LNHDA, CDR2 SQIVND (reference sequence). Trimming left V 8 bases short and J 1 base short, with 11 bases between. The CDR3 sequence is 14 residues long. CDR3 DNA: TGTGCCAGTTCTTACCTGAAGAACACCGGGGAGCTGTTTTTT. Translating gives CASSYLKNTGELFF. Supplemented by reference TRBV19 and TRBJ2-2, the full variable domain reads DGGITQSPKYLFRKEGQNVTLSCEQNLNHDAMYWYRQDPGQGLRLIYYSQIVNDFQKGDIAEGYSVSREKKESFPLTVTSAQKNPTAFYLCASSYLKNTGELFFGEGSRLTVL.

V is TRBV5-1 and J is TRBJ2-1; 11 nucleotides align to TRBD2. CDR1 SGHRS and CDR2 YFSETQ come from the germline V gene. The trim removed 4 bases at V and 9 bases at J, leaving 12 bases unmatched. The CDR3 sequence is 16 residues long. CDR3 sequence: CASSSGTSGGGLEQFF. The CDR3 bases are TGCGCCAGCAGCAGCGGGACTAGCGGTGGGGGGCTTGAGCAGTTCTTC.

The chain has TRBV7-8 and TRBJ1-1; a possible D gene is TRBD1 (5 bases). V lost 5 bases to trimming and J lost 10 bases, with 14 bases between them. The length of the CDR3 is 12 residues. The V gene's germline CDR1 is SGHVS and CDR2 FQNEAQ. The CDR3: CASSRREERAFF. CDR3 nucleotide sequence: TGTGCCAGCAGCCGCAGGGAGGAGCGAGCTTTCTTT.

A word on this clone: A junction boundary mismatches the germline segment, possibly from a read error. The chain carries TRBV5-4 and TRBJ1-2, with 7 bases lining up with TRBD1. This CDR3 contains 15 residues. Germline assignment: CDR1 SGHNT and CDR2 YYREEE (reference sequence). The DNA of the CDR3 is TGCGCCAGCAGCCAAGATTATACAGGGGTCTATGGCTACACCTTC. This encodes CASSQDYTGVYGYTF.

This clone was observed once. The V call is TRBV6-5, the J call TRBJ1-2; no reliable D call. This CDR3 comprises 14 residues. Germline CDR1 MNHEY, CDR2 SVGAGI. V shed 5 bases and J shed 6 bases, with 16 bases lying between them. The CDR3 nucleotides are TGTGCCAGCAGTGGCGGCCAGTCATGGGATGGCTACACCTTC. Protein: CASSGGQSWDGYTF.

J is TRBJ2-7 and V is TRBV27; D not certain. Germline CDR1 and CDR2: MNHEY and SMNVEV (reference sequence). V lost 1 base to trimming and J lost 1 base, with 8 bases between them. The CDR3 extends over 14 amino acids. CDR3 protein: CASSLYADSYEQYF. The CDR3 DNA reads TGTGCCAGCAGTTTATATGCCGATTCCTACGAGCAGTACTTC.

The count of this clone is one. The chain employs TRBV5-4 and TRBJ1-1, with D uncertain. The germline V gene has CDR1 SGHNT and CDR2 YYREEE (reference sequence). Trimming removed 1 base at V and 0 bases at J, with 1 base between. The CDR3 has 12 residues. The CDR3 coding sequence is TGTGCCAGCAGCTTGTTGAACACTGAAGCTTTCTTT. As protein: CASSLLNTEAFF.

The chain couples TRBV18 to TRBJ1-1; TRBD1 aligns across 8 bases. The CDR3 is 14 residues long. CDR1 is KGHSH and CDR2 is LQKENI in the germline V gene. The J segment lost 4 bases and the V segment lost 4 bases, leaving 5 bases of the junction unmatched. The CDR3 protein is CASSQDRDFTEAFF. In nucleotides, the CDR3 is TGTGCCAGCTCACAGGACAGGGACTTCACTGAAGCTTTCTTT. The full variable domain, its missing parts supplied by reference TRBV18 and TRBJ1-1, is NAGVMQNPRHLVRRRGQEARLRCSPMKGHSHVYWYRQLPEEGLKFMVYLQKENIIDESGMPKERFSAEFPKEGPSILRIQQVVRGDSAAYFCASSQDRDFTEAFFGQGTRLTVV.

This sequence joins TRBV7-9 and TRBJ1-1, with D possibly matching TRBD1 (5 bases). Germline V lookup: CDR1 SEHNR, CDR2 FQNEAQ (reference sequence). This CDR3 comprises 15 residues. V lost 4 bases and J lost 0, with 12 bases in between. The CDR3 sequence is CASSSQGTVNTEAFF. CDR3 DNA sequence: TGTGCCAGCAGCTCCCAGGGTACCGTGAACACTGAAGCTTTCTTT.

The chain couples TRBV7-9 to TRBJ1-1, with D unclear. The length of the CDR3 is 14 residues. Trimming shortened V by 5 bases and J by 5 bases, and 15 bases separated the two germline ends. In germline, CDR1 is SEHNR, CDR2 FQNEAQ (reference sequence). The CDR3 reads CASSPPLGGTEAFF. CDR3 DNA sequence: TGTGCCAGCAGCCCGCCCCTAGGCGGAACTGAAGCTTTCTTT.

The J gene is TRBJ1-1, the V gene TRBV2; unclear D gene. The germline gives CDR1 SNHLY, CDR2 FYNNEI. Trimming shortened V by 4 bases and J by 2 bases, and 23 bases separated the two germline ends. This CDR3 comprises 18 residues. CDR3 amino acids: CASSVDTSGLAENTEAFF. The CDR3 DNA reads TGTGCCAGCAGTGTTGATACTTCAGGCCTAGCGGAAAACACTGAAGCTTTCTTT.

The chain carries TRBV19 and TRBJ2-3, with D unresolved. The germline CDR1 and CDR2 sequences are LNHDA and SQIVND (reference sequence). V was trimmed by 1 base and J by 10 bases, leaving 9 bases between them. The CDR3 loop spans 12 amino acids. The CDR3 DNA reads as TGTGCCAGTAGTATAGCCTGGGGTCCGCAGTATTTT. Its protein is CASSIAWGPQYF.

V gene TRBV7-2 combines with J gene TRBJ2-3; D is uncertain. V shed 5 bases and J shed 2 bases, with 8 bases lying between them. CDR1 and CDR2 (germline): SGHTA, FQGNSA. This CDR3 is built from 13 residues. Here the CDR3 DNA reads TGTGCCAGCAGCATTGACAACACAGATACGCAGTATTTT. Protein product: CASSIDNTDTQYF.

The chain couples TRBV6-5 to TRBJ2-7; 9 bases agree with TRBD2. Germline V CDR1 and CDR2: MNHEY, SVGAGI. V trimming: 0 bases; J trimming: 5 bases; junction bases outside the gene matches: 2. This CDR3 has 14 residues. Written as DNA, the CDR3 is TGTGCCAGCAGTTACTCTAGCGGGGGCCACGAGCAGTACTTC. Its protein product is CASSYSSGGHEQYF.

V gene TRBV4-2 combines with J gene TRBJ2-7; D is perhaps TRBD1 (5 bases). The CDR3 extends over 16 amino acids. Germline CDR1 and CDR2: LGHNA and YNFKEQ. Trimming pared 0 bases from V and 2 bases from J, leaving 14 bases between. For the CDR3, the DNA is TGTGCCAGCAGCCAAGATTTCAGGGCGGTGGCCTACGAGCAGTACTTC. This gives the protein CASSQDFRAVAYEQYF.

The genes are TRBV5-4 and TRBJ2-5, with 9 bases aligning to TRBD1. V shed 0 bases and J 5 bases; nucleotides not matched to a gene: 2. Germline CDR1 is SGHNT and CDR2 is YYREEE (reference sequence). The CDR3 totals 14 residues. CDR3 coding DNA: TGTGCCAGCAGCTTGGACAGGGGGCTTGAGACCCAGTACTTC. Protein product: CASSLDRGLETQYF.

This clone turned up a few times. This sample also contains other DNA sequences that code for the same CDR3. The CDR3 region is CASSLVGGHTEAFF. For the CDR3, the DNA is TGTGCCAGCAGCTTGGTGGGGGGGCACACTGAAGCTTTCTTT. This chain uses TRBV5-6 with TRBJ1-1; a weak D match, TRBD1 (6 bases). Trimming pared 0 bases from V and 3 bases from J, leaving 9 bases between. CDR1 and CDR2 from the germline V gene are SGHDT and YYEEEE. The CDR3 consists of 14 residues.

The CDR3 bases are TGTGCCAGCCGGGACACCGGGGAGCTGTTTTTT. Translated, it gives CASRDTGELFF. This chain connects TRBV6-5 to TRBJ2-2; no clear D gene. Germline lookup yields CDR1 MNHEY and CDR2 SVGAGI. The CDR3 extends over 11 amino acids. V was pared by 8 bases and J by 3 bases, with 4 bases between.

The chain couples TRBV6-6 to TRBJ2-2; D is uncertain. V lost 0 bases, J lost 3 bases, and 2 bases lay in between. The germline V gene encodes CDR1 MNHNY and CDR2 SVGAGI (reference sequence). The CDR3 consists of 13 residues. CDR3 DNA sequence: TGTGCCAGCAGTTACTCGTACACCGGGGAGCTGTTTTTT. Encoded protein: CASSYSYTGELFF.

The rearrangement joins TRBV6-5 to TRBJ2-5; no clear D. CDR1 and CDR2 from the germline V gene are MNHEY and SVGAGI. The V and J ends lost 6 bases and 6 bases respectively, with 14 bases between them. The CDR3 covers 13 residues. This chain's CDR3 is CASSHADPKTQYF. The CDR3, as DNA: TGTGCCAGCAGCCACGCCGACCCGAAGACCCAGTACTTC.

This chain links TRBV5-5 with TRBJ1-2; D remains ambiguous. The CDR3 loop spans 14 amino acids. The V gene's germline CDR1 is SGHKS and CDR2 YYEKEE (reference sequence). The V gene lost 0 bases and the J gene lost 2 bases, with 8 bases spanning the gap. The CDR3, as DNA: TGTGCCAGCAGCTTGGTCCACGGGAACTATGGCTACACCTTC. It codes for CASSLVHGNYGYTF.

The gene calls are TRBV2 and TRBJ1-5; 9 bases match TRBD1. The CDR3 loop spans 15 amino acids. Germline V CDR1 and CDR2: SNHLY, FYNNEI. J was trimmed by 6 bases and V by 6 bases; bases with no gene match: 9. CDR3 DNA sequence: TGTGCCAGCAGGGCAGACAGGGGGAACGCTCAGCCCCAGCATTTT. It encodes CASRADRGNAQPQHF.

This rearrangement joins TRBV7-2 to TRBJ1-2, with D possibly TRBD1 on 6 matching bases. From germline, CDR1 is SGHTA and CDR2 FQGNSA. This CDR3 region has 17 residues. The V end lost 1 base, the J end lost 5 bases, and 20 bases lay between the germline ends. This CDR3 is CASSLDTAGAEGYGYTF. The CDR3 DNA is TGTGCCAGCAGCTTAGATACGGCAGGGGCAGAGGGTTATGGCTACACCTTC.

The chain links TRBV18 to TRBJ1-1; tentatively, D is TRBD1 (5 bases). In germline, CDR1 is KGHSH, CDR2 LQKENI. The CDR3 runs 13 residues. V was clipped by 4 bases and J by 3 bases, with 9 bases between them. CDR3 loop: CASSLDRYTEAFF. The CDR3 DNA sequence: TGTGCCAGCTCACTTGACAGATACACTGAAGCTTTCTTT. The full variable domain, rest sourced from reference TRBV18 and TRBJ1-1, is NAGVMQNPRHLVRRRGQEARLRCSPMKGHSHVYWYRQLPEEGLKFMVYLQKENIIDESGMPKERFSAEFPKEGPSILRIQQVVRGDSAAYFCASSLDRYTEAFFGQGTRLTVV.